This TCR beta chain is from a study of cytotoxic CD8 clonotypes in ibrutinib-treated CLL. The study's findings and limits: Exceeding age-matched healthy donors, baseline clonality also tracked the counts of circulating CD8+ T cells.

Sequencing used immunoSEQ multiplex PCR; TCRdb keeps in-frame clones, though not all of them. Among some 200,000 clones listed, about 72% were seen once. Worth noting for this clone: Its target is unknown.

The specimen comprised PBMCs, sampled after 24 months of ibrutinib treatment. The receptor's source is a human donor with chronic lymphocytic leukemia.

The CDR3 is CASSQSAGRQETQYF. CDR3 bases: TGTGCCAGCAGCCAATCGGCAGGTCGACAAGAGACCCAGTACTTC. The rearrangement uses TRBV16 and TRBJ2-5; no firm D call. The CDR3 has 15 amino acids. Per germline, CDR1 KGHSY and CDR2 FQNENV. The V gene lost 0 bases and the J gene lost 2 bases, with 10 bases spanning the gap.